The 28 T cell receptor beta chains presented below share a single source sample, sequenced in a study of blood T cell repertoires in COVID-19. Sequencing was performed with immunoSEQ multiplex PCR; in TCRdb, only in-frame clones are kept and a portion is missing. The sample yields 95,000 to 100,000 clones, around 92% seen once. The sample comprised peripheral blood. The receptors were sampled from a man in his fifties with active COVID-19.

In this sample, this clone turned up once. The rearrangement uses TRBV5-1 and TRBJ2-1; 7 bases are a match to TRBD1. Germline CDR1 reads SGHRS; CDR2 reads YFSETQ. This CDR3 has 14 amino acids. V shed 0 bases, J shed 7 bases, and the junction held 4 bases outside the gene matches. The CDR3 region has the DNA TGCGCCAGCAGCTTGGGACAGGGTAGGAATGAGCAGTTCTTC. Protein product: CASSLGQGRNEQFF.

The chain carries TRBV6-4 and TRBJ2-1; perhaps TRBD1 as D (7 bases). Germline assignment: CDR1 MRHNA and CDR2 SNTAGT. The V gene lost 4 bases and the J gene lost 3 bases, with 13 bases spanning the gap. The CDR3 is made up of 15 amino acids. The CDR3 nucleotides read TGTGCCAGCAGTGTATCAGGGGGAGGCTACAATGAGCAGTTCTTC. Translating gives CASSVSGGGYNEQFF.

This chain links TRBV5-1 with TRBJ2-1; a weak D match, TRBD1 (5 bases). This CDR3 has 14 residues. V was shortened by 2 bases and J by 6 bases, with 12 bases between the two germline ends. Germline CDR1 and CDR2: SGHRS and YFSETQ. The CDR3 spells CASSLRGNANEQFF. In DNA, the CDR3 is TGCGCCAGCAGCTTAAGGGGTAACGCCAATGAGCAGTTCTTC.

The chain joins TRBV23-1 to TRBJ1-2; 8 positions agree with TRBD1. TRBV23-1 falls under the ORF class, with uncertain function. This CDR3 region has 17 residues. V shed 4 bases, J shed 7 bases, and the junction held 17 bases outside the gene matches. CDR3 in DNA: TGCGCCAGCAGTCCTCCGGGGGGCGGGACAGGAAGGACTGGCTACACCTTC. This codes for CASSPPGGGTGRTGYTF.

The chain employs TRBV5-1 and TRBJ1-1; the D is unclear. Germline V CDR1 and CDR2: SGHRS, YFSETQ. V lost 2 bases, J lost 3 bases, and 11 bases lay in between. The CDR3 length is 14 residues. The DNA for the CDR3 is TGCGCCAGCAGCTTTATTGGTCCGGACACTGAAGCTTTCTTT. It encodes CASSFIGPDTEAFF.

The chain combines TRBV18 with TRBJ2-1; a possible D gene is TRBD2 (6 bases). Germline values: CDR1 KGHSH, CDR2 LQKENI. This CDR3 has 17 residues. Deletions cut 4 bases from V and 5 bases from J, with 21 bases between. CDR3 coding DNA: TGTGCCAGCTCACGTCTGCCCGCTCCGGGCGGGAACAATGAGCAGTTCTTC. This translates into CASSRLPAPGGNNEQFF.

The rearrangement joins TRBV28 to TRBJ2-5, with 8 bases that match TRBD2. After removal of 5 bases from V and 1 base from J, the junction contained 6 bases not matched to a gene. The CDR3 totals 15 residues. Germline lookup yields CDR1 MDHEN and CDR2 SYDVKM. The CDR3 loop reads CASSPQTSGQETQYF. The CDR3 region has the DNA TGTGCCAGCAGTCCCCAAACTAGCGGCCAAGAGACCCAGTACTTC.

V is TRBV5-1 and J is TRBJ2-1, with TRBD1 as a possible D gene (6 bases). The CDR3 is made up of 16 amino acids. The ends were cut back, 0 bases at V and 1 base at J, with 11 bases in the middle. In germline, CDR1 is SGHRS, CDR2 YFSETQ. The chain's CDR3 is CASSLGGQRSYNEQFF. The DNA of the CDR3 is TGCGCCAGCAGCTTGGGCGGACAGAGGTCCTACAATGAGCAGTTCTTC.

The gene calls are TRBV29-1 and TRBJ2-7, with 12 bases aligning to TRBD2. V gave up 6 bases and J gave up 0 bases; unmatched junction bases: 6. Germline V gene data show CDR1 as SQVTM and CDR2 as ANQGSEA. This CDR3 spans 15 amino acids. The CDR3 DNA sequence: TGCAGCGTCGTTGGACTAGCGGGATTCTCCTACGAGCAGTACTTC. Translated: CSVVGLAGFSYEQYF.

The gene calls are TRBV6-6 and TRBJ2-7; 8 bases are a match to TRBD1. The CDR3 runs to 13 residues. The trim removed 5 bases at V and 7 bases at J, leaving 7 bases unmatched. Germline values: CDR1 MNHNY, CDR2 SVGAGI (reference sequence). The CDR3 here is CASSGQGSEEQYF. The CDR3 DNA reads as TGTGCCAGCAGTGGACAGGGAAGTGAAGAGCAGTACTTC.

The chain links TRBV7-2 to TRBJ2-5; D is perhaps TRBD2 (6 bases). Germline V CDR1 and CDR2: SGHTA, FQGNSA. The length of the CDR3 is 16 residues. V was trimmed by 1 base and J by 2 bases, leaving 14 bases between them. The CDR3 nucleotides read TGTGCCAGCAGCTTAGGCCCCGGCGGGAATCAAGAGACCCAGTACTTC. Its translation is CASSLGPGGNQETQYF.

This clone was seen once. This sequence joins TRBV19 and TRBJ2-3, with 9 nucleotides matching TRBD1. The CDR3 has 15 residues. Germline V lookup: CDR1 LNHDA, CDR2 SQIVND (reference sequence). The V gene end was trimmed by 7 bases and the J gene end by 5 bases; junction bases not matched to a gene: 10. The CDR3 DNA is TGTGCCAGTACTCAGGGGACAGGGACGGGAGATACGCAGTATTTT. Its protein is CASTQGTGTGDTQYF. Variable domain in full (rest from reference TRBV19 and TRBJ2-3): DGGITQSPKYLFRKEGQNVTLSCEQNLNHDAMYWYRQDPGQGLRLIYYSQIVNDFQKGDIAEGYSVSREKKESFPLTVTSAQKNPTAFYLCASTQGTGTGDTQYFGPGTRLTVL.

V is TRBV28 and J is TRBJ2-7; 8 nucleotides line up with TRBD1. The V gene's germline CDR1 is MDHEN and CDR2 SYDVKM. The CDR3 totals 15 residues. V gave up 4 bases and J gave up 4 bases; unmatched junction bases: 9. The CDR3 coding sequence is TGTGCCAGCAGTTCGGGACAGGACGATTCTTACGAGCAGTACTTC. Its protein is CASSSGQDDSYEQYF.

This chain uses TRBV30 with TRBJ1-2; 9 positions agree with TRBD1. Germline loops: CDR1 GTSNPN, CDR2 SVGIG (reference sequence). This CDR3 contains 12 residues. Trimming took 8 bases from V and 0 from J; bases not matched to a gene: 1. The CDR3 loop reads CAGTGTNYGYTF. The CDR3 DNA follows: TGTGCCGGGACAGGGACTAACTATGGCTACACCTTC. The whole variable domain, filled in from reference TRBV30 and TRBJ1-2, reads SQTIHQWPATLVQPVGSPLSLECTVEGTSNPNLYWYRQAAGRGLQLLFYSVGIGQISSEVPQNLSASRPQDRQFILSSKKLLLSDSGFYLCAGTGTNYGYTFGSGTRLTVV.

V usage is TRBV7-9 and J usage is TRBJ1-2; TRBD1 matches at 8 bases. This CDR3 comprises 15 residues. Germline loops: CDR1 SEHNR, CDR2 FQNEAQ (reference sequence). Losses at the gene ends were 5 bases for V and 4 bases for J; bases not matched to a gene: 9. In DNA, the CDR3 is TGTGCCAGCAGCCCCCGACAGGGGAATTTCTATGGCTACACCTTC. It specifies CASSPRQGNFYGYTF.

The chain joins TRBV6-5 to TRBJ1-1; no definite D call. CDR1 and CDR2 from the germline V gene are MNHEY and SVGAGI. V was pared by 6 bases and J by 2 bases, with 13 bases between. This CDR3 has 14 amino acids. CDR3 loop: CASRPSSFNTEAFF. The CDR3 bases are TGTGCCAGCAGGCCTAGTAGTTTTAACACTGAAGCTTTCTTT.

The gene calls are TRBV7-2 and TRBJ2-7; 7 bases line up with TRBD1. The CDR3 is 16 residues long. V dropped 5 bases and J dropped 3; count of bases not matched to a gene: 13. CDR1 and CDR2 (germline): SGHTA, FQGNSA. In nucleotides, the CDR3 is TGTGCCAGCAGCCCCCCCGACAGGGCACTCTTCTACGAGCAGTACTTC. Translation: CASSPPDRALFYEQYF.

This rearrangement joins TRBV6-5 to TRBJ1-5, with D hard to call. V lost 8 bases and J lost 7, with 12 bases in between. CDR1 MNHEY and CDR2 SVGAGI come from the germline V gene. The CDR3 length is 12 residues. The CDR3 DNA is TGTGCCAGCTCAGTGGGCCGGCAGCCCCAGCATTTT. It specifies CASSVGRQPQHF.

The chain is built from TRBV28 and TRBJ2-1; 11 positions agree with TRBD2. V lost 7 bases, J lost 4 bases, and 12 bases stayed unmatched. The germline V gene encodes CDR1 MDHEN and CDR2 SYDVKM. The CDR3 spans 17 residues. The CDR3 loop reads CASTFHSGRARYNEQFF. DNA of the CDR3: TGTGCCAGCACATTTCATAGCGGGAGGGCCAGGTACAATGAGCAGTTCTTC.

J is TRBJ1-1 and V is TRBV6-4; the match to TRBD1 covers 9 bases. Per the germline V gene, CDR1 is MRHNA and CDR2 is SNTAGT. The trim removed 6 bases at V and 7 bases at J, leaving 9 bases unmatched. The CDR3 contains 14 residues. The CDR3 bases are TGTGCCAGCAGAGTCGACAGGGGGTCTGGTGAAGCTTTCTTT. Residues: CASRVDRGSGEAFF.

The chain uses TRBV7-2 and TRBJ2-3; TRBD2 matches 7 bases. The CDR3 length is 15 residues. After removal of 2 bases from V and 1 base from J, the junction contained 3 bases not matched to a gene. The germline CDR1 and CDR2 sequences are SGHTA and FQGNSA. CDR3 sequence: CASSLTSARTDTQYF. The DNA for the CDR3 is TGTGCCAGCAGCTTAACTAGCGCCCGCACAGATACGCAGTATTTT. Together with reference TRBV7-2 and TRBJ2-3, the CDR3 gives the full variable domain: GAGVSQSPSNKVTEKGKDVELRCDPISGHTALYWYRQSLGQGLEFLIYFQGNSAPDKSGLPSDRFSAERTGGSVSTLTIQRTQQEDSAVYLCASSLTSARTDTQYFGPGTRLTVL.

The chain recombines TRBV4-2 with TRBJ1-1, with TRBD1 as a possible D gene (6 bases). The V gene lost 0 bases and the J gene lost 1 base, with 12 bases spanning the gap. The CDR3 contains 16 residues. The germline V gene encodes CDR1 LGHNA and CDR2 YNFKEQ. The chain's CDR3 is CASSQEARTENTEAFF. CDR3 sequence (DNA): TGTGCCAGCAGCCAAGAGGCCCGGACAGAGAACACTGAAGCTTTCTTT.

This clone was counted once. The chain is built from TRBV12-3 or TRBV12-4 and TRBJ1-2; no definite D call. The CDR3 is made up of 13 amino acids. The germline V and J ends were trimmed by 2 bases and 3 bases, with 7 bases remaining between them. CDR3: CASSLRDYYGYTF. The DNA for the CDR3 is TGTGCCAGCAGTTTACGGGATTACTATGGCTACACCTTC.

The rearrangement links TRBV27 to TRBJ2-2, with a weak D call TRBD1 (5 bases). This CDR3 is built from 14 residues. Germline CDR1 MNHEY, CDR2 SMNVEV (reference sequence). The germline V and J ends were trimmed by 8 bases and 5 bases, with 15 bases remaining between them. The CDR3 DNA reads TGTGCCAGCTGCGGTAGGGGTCCAACCGGGGAGCTGTTTTTT. Amino acids: CASCGRGPTGELFF.

This chain joins TRBV4-1 and TRBJ2-2; TRBD2 agrees at 9 bases. Unmatched junction bases numbered 9, after V lost 5 bases and J lost 2 bases. The CDR3 runs 17 residues. CDR1 and CDR2 (germline): MGHRA, YSYEKL. The CDR3 here is CASSLGLAGVNTGELFF. CDR3 nucleotides: TGCGCCAGCAGCTTAGGCTTAGCGGGGGTTAACACCGGGGAGCTGTTTTTT.

The chain is built from TRBV27 and TRBJ1-4; 7 nucleotides align to TRBD1. V shed 6 bases, J shed 8 bases, and the junction held 9 bases outside the gene matches. The CDR3 contains 14 residues. The V gene's germline CDR1 is MNHEY and CDR2 SMNVEV (reference sequence). The CDR3: CASRQGVLGEKLFF. Written as DNA, the CDR3 is TGTGCCAGCAGGCAGGGGGTATTAGGGGAAAAACTGTTTTTT.

The gene calls are TRBV10-3 and TRBJ2-3, with 9 bases matching TRBD1. Germline CDR1 is ENHRY and CDR2 is SYGVKD. The CDR3 is 16 residues long. The V and J ends lost 5 bases and 5 bases, in that order; junction bases with no gene match: 11. This chain's CDR3 is CAISNRDRDVKDTQYF. The CDR3 region has the DNA TGTGCCATCAGTAACCGGGACAGGGACGTTAAAGATACGCAGTATTTT.

V usage is TRBV28 and J usage is TRBJ2-2; D is perhaps TRBD1 (6 bases). The germline gives CDR1 MDHEN, CDR2 SYDVKM. Trimming stripped 10 bases from V and 9 bases from J, with 9 bases between. CDR3 length: 10 amino acids. CDR3 amino acids: CATQGRELFF. The DNA of the CDR3 is TGTGCCACCCAGGGGCGGGAGCTGTTTTTT.